Sequencing of this TCR beta chain was carried out in a study of post-analysis software for immune sequencing data. Study details: The disease courses spanned relapsing-remitting, secondary progressive and progressive-relapsing forms of multiple sclerosis. Broader study findings: Samples from a shared batch, those prepared together, strongly co-clustered by F measure.

Carried by the TCR beta cDNA libraries were unique molecular identifiers. Each CDR3 protein is one row after TCRdb ran MiXCR on the PCR reads. The data contain some 700,000 distinct CDR3 sequences, roughly three fifths of them singletons. Note on this clonotype: Its antigen is not identified. One junction end disagrees with the germline gene, perhaps due to a read error.

This sequence was found in a girl aged 2-15 years with multiple sclerosis. Sample: blood.

The CDR3: CASSVMDRNSPLHF. The CDR3, as DNA: TGTGCCAGCAGTGTCATGGACAGAAATTCGCCCCTCCACTTT. The chain combines TRBV12-3 or TRBV12-4 with TRBJ1-6; weak D call: TRBD1 (6 bases). The CDR3 totals 14 residues.